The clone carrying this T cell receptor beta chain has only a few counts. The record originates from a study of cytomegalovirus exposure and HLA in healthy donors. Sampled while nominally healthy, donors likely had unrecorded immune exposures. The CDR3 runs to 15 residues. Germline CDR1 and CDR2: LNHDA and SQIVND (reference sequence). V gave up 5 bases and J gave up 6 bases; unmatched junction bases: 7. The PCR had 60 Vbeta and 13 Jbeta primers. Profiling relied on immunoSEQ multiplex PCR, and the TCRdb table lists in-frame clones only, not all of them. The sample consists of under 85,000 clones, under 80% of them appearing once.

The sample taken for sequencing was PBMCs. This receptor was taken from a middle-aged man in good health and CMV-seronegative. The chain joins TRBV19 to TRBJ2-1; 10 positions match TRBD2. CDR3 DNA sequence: TGTGCCAGTAGTGCCGGGACTAGCGCGACCAATGAGCAGTTCTTC. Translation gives CASSAGTSATNEQFF.